A selection of T cell receptor beta chains follows, all from one sample in a study of T cells in Graves' hyperthyroidism and ophthalmopathy. Via MiXCR, TCRdb re-called the multiplex PCR reads, giving one row per CDR3 protein. Seen here are a few hundred thousand distinct CDR3 sequences, 15% observed once, and the top ten hold around a third. The material sequenced was blood. Receptor source: a woman younger than 45 with Graves' hyperthyroidism. Both conserved end residues are part of each CDR3. The D gene is left open where the match is weak. The size of a clone is reported for some rows only, either as once, few or many, or as a class for expanded clones.

d_call clone_size j_call v_call cdr3_nt cdr3_aa
TRBD2 many TRBJ2-1 TRBV11-2 TGTGCCAGCAGCACTAGCGGGAGTTCACCTAATGAGCAGTTCTTC CASSTSGSSPNEQFF
NA many TRBJ1-1 TRBV28 TGTGCCAGCAGTTTAACCGAGGGGGATAGGGGAAGGAACACTGAAGCTTTCTTT CASSLTEGDRGRNTEAFF
TRBD2 many TRBJ2-5 TRBV9 TGTGCCAGCAGCGTAGAGGATAGCGGGTGGGGAGGAGGCCAGTACTTC CASSVEDSGWGGGQYF
NA many TRBJ2-7 TRBV5-1 TGCGCCAGCAGCTTGGCTCCCGGGCTGGACGAGCAGTACTTC CASSLAPGLDEQYF
TRBD2 many TRBJ2-1 TRBV3-1 TGTGCCAGCAGCCAAGATCTGGCTAGCGGGAGGGTTATTACTCAGTTCTTC CASSQDLASGRVITQFF
NA NA TRBJ1-3 TRBV5-1 TGTGCCAGCCAAGGGACTTCTGGAAACACCATATATTTT CASQGTSGNTIYF
NA many TRBJ2-4 TRBV11-2 TGTGCCAGCAGCTTAGTGGCCGGCGGCCCGGACATTCAGTACTTC CASSLVAGGPDIQYF
TRBD1 NA TRBJ2-5 TRBV28 TGTGCCAGCAGTGGCGGGACAGGGTTAGGAGAGACCCAGTACTTC CASSGGTGLGETQYF
TRBD1 NA TRBJ2-1 TRBV5-1 TGCGCCAGCAGCTTGTGGGACAGGACCACGGATGAGCAGTTCTTC CASSLWDRTTDEQFF
TRBD2 once TRBJ2-2 TRBV6-9 TGTGCCAGCAGTTACGGGCGGGGGAGCACCGGGGAGCTGTTTTTT CASSYGRGSTGELFF
NA many TRBJ1-1 TRBV18 TGTGCCAGCTCACCACTTCAGGGCGACACTGAAGCTTTCTTT CASSPLQGDTEAFF
TRBD1 NA TRBJ2-7 TRBV15 TGTGCCACCAGCAGTAGACAGGGCTCCTACGAGCAGTACTTC CATSSRQGSYEQYF
TRBD2 many TRBJ2-7 TRBV2 TGTGCCAGCAAGTGGGAGGGCGAGCAGTACTTC CASKWEGEQYF
NA few TRBJ1-3 TRBV9 TGTGCCAGCAGCGTTCAGGGGAACTCTGGAAACACCATATATTTT CASSVQGNSGNTIYF
TRBD1 many TRBJ2-7 TRBV28 TGTGCCAGCAGCTCGACCGGGACAGGGGGATACGAGCAGTACTTC CASSSTGTGGYEQYF
TRBD1 few TRBJ2-6 TRBV2 TGTGCCAGCAAACCGGGACAGGGGCGCTCTGGGGCCAACGTCCTGACTTTC CASKPGQGRSGANVLTF
NA NA TRBJ2-7 TRBV7-9 TGTGCCAGCAGCTCGGCCGCCTCCTACGAGCAGTACTTC CASSSAASYEQYF
NA many TRBJ2-5 TRBV7-9 TGTGCCAGCAGCCCGAGGAGGGAGGTTGAAGAGACCCAGTACTTC CASSPRREVEETQYF
TRBD1 few TRBJ2-3 TRBV6-1 TGTGCCAGCAGACCCGGGACAGGCCGGACAGATACGCAGTATTTT CASRPGTGRTDTQYF
TRBD1 NA TRBJ1-2 TRBV5-1 TGCGCCAGCAGCCCTAACCGGGACAGGGGTGGCTACACCTTC CASSPNRDRGGYTF
TRBD2 many TRBJ2-1 TRBV30 TGTGCCTGGAGCGGCGGGAGGGCTGGTGAGCAGTTCTTC CAWSGGRAGEQFF
TRBD2 many TRBJ2-2 TRBV5-1 TGCGCCAGCAGCTTTCGGACTAGCGGGAGGTTCGACACCGGGGAGCTGTTTTTT CASSFRTSGRFDTGELFF
TRBD2 few TRBJ2-2 TRBV28 TGTGCCAGCAGCCGCGGGGAGGGAGGAGTTTCCGGGGAGCTGTTTTTT CASSRGEGGVSGELFF
TRBD2 many TRBJ2-1 TRBV27 TGTGCCAGCAGTTTAGAGGGACTAGCGGGAGGTGGCCTATACAATGAGCAGTTCTTC CASSLEGLAGGGLYNEQFF
NA many TRBJ1-2 TRBV28 TGTGCCAGCAGTCTACCGGGAGCTAACTATGGCTACACCTTC CASSLPGANYGYTF
NA NA TRBJ1-5 TRBV15 TGTGCCACCAGCAGAGAGAGCCTAGGGGGTCAGCCCCAGCATTTT CATSRESLGGQPQHF
NA few TRBJ2-7 TRBV20-1 TGCAGTGCCCAGGACCTAGTCGCAGGGACCTACGAGCAGTACTTC CSAQDLVAGTYEQYF
NA few TRBJ1-1 TRBV7-9 TGTGCCAGCAGCTTAGGGGAAGGAACGAGCACTGAAGCTTTCTTT CASSLGEGTSTEAFF
NA many TRBJ2-7 TRBV7-9 TGTGCCAGCAGCTTAGCGCGTCAGTACGAGCAGTACTTC CASSLARQYEQYF
NA NA TRBJ1-5 TRBV19 TGTGCCAGTAGTACTACGGCACGGAGCAATCAGCCCCAGCATTTT CASSTTARSNQPQHF
NA NA TRBJ2-7 TRBV19 TGTGCCAGTACCCCCACAGGACGGATGGAGCAGTACTTC CASTPTGRMEQYF
NA NA TRBJ1-2 TRBV10-3 TGTGCCATCAGTGAGGGGCCAGGGAGGGACGGCTACACCTTC CAISEGPGRDGYTF
NA many TRBJ2-7 TRBV6-1 TGTGCCAGCAGTCGCGACGACAGACCACCTAATTACGAGCAGTACTTC CASSRDDRPPNYEQYF
NA NA TRBJ1-2 TRBV19 TGTGCCAGTAGACAACAGGGAGCCTATGGCTACACCTTC CASRQQGAYGYTF
TRBD1 many TRBJ2-3 TRBV28 TGTGCCAGCAGCTCCGGACAGGGTAGCACAGATACGCAGTATTTT CASSSGQGSTDTQYF
TRBD2 NA TRBJ2-2 TRBV3-1 TGTGCCAGCAGCCAAGGGACTAGCCTGAACACCGGAGAGCTGTTTTTT CASSQGTSLNTGELFF
TRBD1 few TRBJ2-3 TRBV9 TGTGCCAGCAGCCCACGGGACAGGGGGCAAGATACGCAGTATTTT CASSPRDRGQDTQYF
NA NA TRBJ1-6 TRBV6-1 TGTGCCAGCAAGGACAGCAAAAATTCACCCCTCCACTTT CASKDSKNSPLHF
NA many TRBJ2-7 TRBV30 TGTGCCTGGAGGGGGGACTTCGCGAGAGGCGAGCAGTACTTC CAWRGDFARGEQYF
NA many TRBJ1-2 TRBV28 TGTGCCAGCAGAACTTCCGACGAGCCCTATGGCTACACCTTC CASRTSDEPYGYTF
NA NA TRBJ2-3 TRBV9 TGTGCCAGCAGCGTGGGAGCTGGGGGAGATACGCAGTATTTT CASSVGAGGDTQYF
NA NA TRBJ2-1 TRBV10-3 TGTGCCATCAGCGACTACACCTACAATGAGCAGTTCTTC CAISDYTYNEQFF
TRBD2 many TRBJ2-7 TRBV12-3/TRBV12-4 TGTGCCAGCAGTTTAGGACTAGCGGGAGGGGGGGAGCAGTACTTC CASSLGLAGGGEQYF
NA few TRBJ1-5 TRBV28 TGTGCCAGCGGACAAGGGGGGGATAATCAGCCCCAGCATTTT CASGQGGDNQPQHF
NA NA TRBJ2-7 TRBV6-1 TGTGCCAGCAGTAGGCGTGGCGGGATAACCTACGAGCAGTACTTC CASSRRGGITYEQYF
TRBD1 NA TRBJ1-6 TRBV6-1 TGTGCCAGCGGGACAGGGGGGAATTCACCCCTCCACTTT CASGTGGNSPLHF
NA few TRBJ1-2 TRBV5-6 TGTGCCAGCAGCTTGCTGAATGGCTACACCTTC CASSLLNGYTF
NA few TRBJ2-7 TRBV20-1 TGCAGTGCTAGACACAGAGACACCCTCTACGAGCAGTACTTC CSARHRDTLYEQYF
TRBD2 many TRBJ2-1 TRBV7-9 TGTGCCAGCAGTGGAACTAGCGGGAGCCCGCAGGGCAATGAGCAGTTCTTC CASSGTSGSPQGNEQFF
TRBD2 NA TRBJ2-3 TRBV6-1 TGTGCCAGCAGCTTTAGCGGGAGTGATAGCACAGATACGCAGTATTTT CASSFSGSDSTDTQYF
NA few TRBJ2-1 TRBV2 TGTGCCAGCGGATCCGGGACAATCGATGAGCAGTTCTTC CASGSGTIDEQFF